This TCR beta chain was captured in a study of shared clonotypes between healthy human individuals. Notes on the study in general: Depth of sequencing was expected to influence donor clonotype sharing.

The repertoire was sequenced with immunoSEQ multiplex PCR; TCRdb's copy has only in-frame clones and lacks some. Among about 550,000 clones listed, 95% to 96% were seen once. The V gene end was trimmed by 7 bases and the J gene end by 4 bases; junction bases not matched to a gene: 6. The germline gives CDR1 MNHEY, CDR2 SMNVEV (reference sequence). This CDR3 comprises 14 residues. Naivety among CD8 cells was defined by CD45RO negativity and positive CCR7 selection, thereby excluding terminally differentiated effector memory CD45RA+ cells. In regard to this clone: Its matching antigen is unknown.

The V gene is TRBV27, the J gene TRBJ2-1, with TRBD1 matching over 8 bases. Sequencing input: naive CD8+ T cells sorted from blood. The TCR sequence derives from a woman in her twenties or thirties in good health. CDR3 sequence reads: CASTVRQGYNEQFF. Written as DNA, the CDR3 is TGTGCCAGCACCGTAAGACAGGGGTACAATGAGCAGTTCTTC.